This record covers a single T cell receptor beta chain. This sample is drawn from a study of blood T cell repertoires in COVID-19. The germline V gene encodes CDR1 SNHLY and CDR2 FYNNEI. CDR3 length: 15 amino acids. Losses at the gene ends were 7 bases for V and 5 bases for J; bases not matched to a gene: 9. The assay was immunoSEQ multiplex PCR, and TCRdb's table has in-frame clones only and misses some. The sample has about 110,000 clones; approximately 85% are singletons. J is TRBJ1-4 and V is TRBV2; 8 bases are a match to TRBD1. This receptor was identified in a human donor in a cohort sampled during active COVID-19. Material for sequencing was peripheral blood. The CDR3 region has the DNA TGTGCCAGCAAAGAAGAGGACAGGGCCAATGAAAAACTGTTTTTT. It is translated as CASKEEDRANEKLFF.